What follows are 27 T cell receptor beta chains derived from one specimen sequenced in a study of cytomegalovirus exposure and HLA in healthy donors. PCR amplification relied on 60 Vbeta primers (plus 13 Jbeta primers). Profiled with immunoSEQ multiplex PCR; TCRdb holds only in-frame clones, not every one. This sample has 150,000 to 200,000 clones, with around 76% found just once. Sequencing used PBMCs. These receptors all come from a woman in her forties in good health and CMV-seronegative.

This chain connects TRBV5-1 to TRBJ1-3; 7 bases map to TRBD1. This CDR3 has 14 amino acids. Trimming took 5 bases from V and 2 from J; bases not matched to a gene: 4. Germline V lookup: CDR1 SGHRS, CDR2 YFSETQ. The CDR3 is CASSKGAPGNTIYF. CDR3 in DNA: TGCGCCAGCAGTAAGGGGGCGCCTGGAAACACCATATATTTT.

The V and J genes are TRBV5-4 and TRBJ2-5, with 9 bases matching TRBD1. V shed 4 bases, J shed 5 bases, and the junction held 15 bases outside the gene matches. CDR3 length equals 17 residues. CDR1 and CDR2 (germline): SGHNT, YYREEE (reference sequence). The CDR3 DNA reads as TGTGCCAGCAGCCCGACGCGGGACAGGGCTGTTACGGAGACCCAGTACTTC. Translated: CASSPTRDRAVTETQYF.

V and J are TRBV29-1 and TRBJ2-7, with TRBD1 as a possible D gene (6 bases). Per the germline V gene, CDR1 is SQVTM and CDR2 is ANQGSEA. The CDR3 loop spans 12 amino acids. The V end lost 4 bases, the J end lost 3 bases, and 10 bases lay between the germline ends. The CDR3 DNA reads TGCAGCGTTGTTTCAGGGGACTACGAGCAGTACTTC. Its protein product is CSVVSGDYEQYF.

The chain uses TRBV19 and TRBJ2-7; possible D gene TRBD2, 5 bases. The CDR3 runs 11 residues. Trimming left V 3 bases short and J 5 bases short, with 5 bases between. Germline CDR1 and CDR2: LNHDA and SQIVND (reference sequence). Here the CDR3 DNA reads TGTGCCAGTAGTATGAGGGACGAGCAGTACTTC. Residues: CASSMRDEQYF.

The rearrangement uses TRBV29-1 and TRBJ2-3; TRBD1 aligns across 7 bases. V was pared by 3 bases and J by 1 base, with 4 bases of the junction left unmatched. CDR1 is SQVTM and CDR2 is ANQGSEA in the germline V gene. The CDR3 totals 14 residues. The CDR3 DNA follows: TGCAGCGTTGATGGAGACAGGGGCACAGATACGCAGTATTTT. It translates to CSVDGDRGTDTQYF.

The J gene is TRBJ2-7, the V gene TRBV2; TRBD1 might be the D (6 bases). CDR3 length: 15 residues. V lost 3 bases to trimming and J lost 4 bases, with 16 bases between them. Germline assignment: CDR1 SNHLY and CDR2 FYNNEI. CDR3 in DNA: TGTGCCAGCAGTGATGAGATGCAGGGGTTTTACGAGCAGTACTTC. It is translated as CASSDEMQGFYEQYF. Full variable domain (outside the CDR3, taken from reference TRBV2 and TRBJ2-7): EPEVTQTPSHQVTQMGQEVILRCVPISNHLYFYWYRQILGQKVEFLVSFYNNEISEKSEIFDDQFSVERPDGSNFTLKIRSTKLEDSAMYFCASSDEMQGFYEQYFGPGTRLTVT.

This clone was found once. One end of the junction fails to match germline, which may point to a read error. The V and J genes are TRBV30 and TRBJ2-7; 11 positions agree with TRBD1. This CDR3 has 14 amino acids. The germline CDR1 and CDR2 sequences are GTSNPN and SVGIG (reference sequence). The CDR3 nucleotides are TGTGCCTGGAGACTACCGGGGACAGGGGGTTTGGAGTCCTTC. Amino acids: CAWRLPGTGGLESF. Together with reference TRBV30 and TRBJ2-7, the CDR3 gives the full variable domain: SQTIHQWPATLVQPVGSPLSLECTVEGTSNPNLYWYRQAAGRGLQLLFYSVGIGQISSEVPQNLSASRPQDRQFILSSKKLLLSDSGFYLCAWRLPGTGGLESFGPGTRLTVT.

The chain couples TRBV6-1 to TRBJ2-7; 9 bases agree with TRBD1. The ends lost 3 bases at V and 2 bases at J; junction bases unmatched: 8. The CDR3 has 16 amino acids. CDR1 is MNHNS and CDR2 is SASEGT in the germline V gene. In DNA, the CDR3 is TGTGCCAGCAGTGAGGGACAGGGCCCCTTGACCTACGAGCAGTACTTC. Translation gives CASSEGQGPLTYEQYF.

This clone was found once. The V call is TRBV10-3, the J call TRBJ2-2; D is perhaps TRBD2 (5 bases). In germline, CDR1 is ENHRY, CDR2 SYGVKD. With 4 bases removed from V and 6 bases from J, the gap between germline ends came to 12 bases. This CDR3 region has 14 residues. The chain's CDR3 is CAISGVGGSGELFF. DNA for the CDR3: TGTGCCATCAGTGGGGTCGGAGGTTCCGGGGAGCTGTTTTTT.

The chain uses TRBV15 and TRBJ1-1; D is ambiguous. The CDR3 sequence is 13 residues long. Germline lookup yields CDR1 LNHNV and CDR2 YYDKDF (reference sequence). The V end was cut by 4 bases, the J end by 0 bases, with 6 bases between. In nucleotides, the CDR3 is TGTGCCACCAGCACAAATTTGAACACTGAAGCTTTCTTT. It is translated as CATSTNLNTEAFF.

The chain links TRBV7-2 to TRBJ1-2, with 9 nucleotides matching TRBD1. Germline CDR1 SGHTA, CDR2 FQGNSA. The trim removed 7 bases at V and 7 bases at J, leaving 10 bases unmatched. This CDR3 is built from 14 residues. The CDR3 sequence: CASIRDRVFGGYTF. CDR3 sequence (DNA): TGTGCCAGCATACGGGACAGGGTGTTCGGTGGCTACACCTTC.

In its sample, this clone was seen once. The rearrangement links TRBV7-9 to TRBJ1-2; 10 positions agree with TRBD1. V trimming: 5 bases; J trimming: 6 bases; junction bases outside the gene matches: 3. CDR1 and CDR2 from the germline V gene are SEHNR and FQNEAQ (reference sequence). CDR3 length: 13 residues. CDR3 sequence: CASSGQGEDGYTF. The CDR3 DNA follows: TGTGCCAGCAGCGGACAGGGGGAAGATGGCTACACCTTC.

This CDR3 is CASSTGAGNIQYF. The CDR3 region has the DNA TGTGCCAGCAGCACAGGGGCCGGGAACATTCAGTACTTC. The chain employs TRBV28 and TRBJ2-4; 7 positions agree with TRBD1. The ends lost 6 bases at V and 7 bases at J; junction bases unmatched: 6. CDR1 MDHEN and CDR2 SYDVKM come from the germline V gene. The length of the CDR3 is 13 residues.

The chain links TRBV18 to TRBJ2-7; 11 nucleotides line up with TRBD1. Germline V gives CDR1 KGHSH, CDR2 LQKENI. The CDR3 spans 15 residues. The ends lost 3 bases at V and 1 base at J; junction bases unmatched: 2. CDR3 region: CASSPGQGVSYEQYF. The CDR3 nucleotides read TGTGCCAGCTCACCGGGACAGGGGGTATCCTACGAGCAGTACTTC.

CDR3 in DNA: TGTGCCAGCAGTGGGGGACAGGACTACACCTTC. Translating it yields CASSGGQDYTF. The rearrangement links TRBV25-1 to TRBJ1-2, with 8 bases matching TRBD1. The CDR3 covers 11 residues. V was pared by 4 bases and J by 10 bases, with 2 bases of the junction left unmatched. Per germline, CDR1 MGHDK and CDR2 SYGVNS.

This clone was seen once. The chain links TRBV7-2 to TRBJ1-1; tentative D call: TRBD1 (6 bases). CDR1 and CDR2 from the germline V gene are SGHTA and FQGNSA. The CDR3 loop spans 13 amino acids. Deletions cut 1 base from V and 8 bases from J, with 11 bases between. The DNA of the CDR3 is TGTGCCAGCAGCTTAGAACAGGGAAGGGAAGCTTTCTTT. Translated: CASSLEQGREAFF.

Remarks on this clone: The same CDR3 also results from other DNA sequences found in this sample. The CDR3 nucleotides read TGTGCCAGCAGCTTAGCAGGGGCCGGGGAGACCCAGTACTTC. It encodes CASSLAGAGETQYF. This chain links TRBV7-3 with TRBJ2-5, with a possible D match to TRBD1 (6 bases). Germline V gene data show CDR1 as SGHTA and CDR2 as FQGTGA. V lost 2 bases, J lost 5 bases, and 12 bases lay in between. CDR3 size: 14 residues. The whole variable domain, remainder taken from reference TRBV7-3 and TRBJ2-5, is GAGVSQTPSNKVTEKGKYVELRCDPISGHTALYWYRQSLGQGPEFLIYFQGTGAADDSGLPNDRFFAVRPEGSVSTLKIQRTERGDSAVYLCASSLAGAGETQYFGPGTRLLVL.

J is TRBJ1-2 and V is TRBV30; 10 nucleotides line up with TRBD1. The CDR3 covers 14 residues. Germline values: CDR1 GTSNPN, CDR2 SVGIG (reference sequence). The ends lost 2 bases at V and 7 bases at J; junction bases unmatched: 7. This CDR3 reads CAWSSGTGEAGYTF. As DNA, the CDR3 is TGTGCCTGGAGTTCCGGGACAGGGGAGGCTGGCTACACCTTC.

The chain has TRBV28 and TRBJ2-7, with TRBD1 matching over 9 bases. From germline, CDR1 is MDHEN and CDR2 SYDVKM. The V segment lost 4 bases and the J segment 3 bases; nucleotides outside the gene matches: 4. The CDR3 is made up of 14 amino acids. The CDR3 loop reads CASSSPGQGYEQYF. The CDR3 coding sequence is TGTGCCAGCAGTTCTCCGGGACAGGGCTACGAGCAGTACTTC. Looking up the rest from reference TRBV28 and TRBJ2-7 gives the full variable domain: DVKVTQSSRYLVKRTGEKVFLECVQDMDHENMFWYRQDPGLGLRLIYFSYDVKMKEKGDIPEGYSVSREKKERFSLILESASTNQTSMYLCASSSPGQGYEQYFGPGTRLTVT.

CDR3 in DNA: TGTGCCAGCAGCCTATGGTACCAAGAGACCCAGTACTTC. Translating gives CASSLWYQETQYF. J is TRBJ2-5 and V is TRBV11-2; no clear D gene. The germline CDR1 and CDR2 sequences are SGHAT and FQNNGV. V gave up 5 bases and J gave up 0 bases, with 7 bases separating them. CDR3 length equals 13 residues.

The chain joins TRBV19 to TRBJ1-1; no clear D gene. This CDR3 is built from 12 residues. V was cut by 6 bases and J by 4 bases, with 9 bases left in between. In germline, CDR1 is LNHDA, CDR2 SQIVND (reference sequence). CDR3 DNA sequence: TGTGCCAGTAGAGGACGGGGCACTGAAGCTTTCTTT. Amino acid sequence: CASRGRGTEAFF.

This clone was found a few times. V and J are TRBV2 and TRBJ2-5, with a possible D match to TRBD1 (5 bases). Germline CDR1 SNHLY, CDR2 FYNNEI. There are 13 residues in the CDR3. V lost 6 bases to trimming and J lost 5 bases, with 13 bases between them. The CDR3 region is CASSVQVSETQYF. Here the CDR3 DNA reads TGTGCCAGCAGCGTACAGGTTTCGGAGACCCAGTACTTC.

V is TRBV6-1 and J is TRBJ1-5, with TRBD1 identical over 7 bases. J gave up 7 bases and V 5 bases, and 11 bases lay outside the gene matches. This CDR3 is built from 15 residues. Germline CDR1 reads MNHNS; CDR2 reads SASEGT. CDR3 protein: CASSPRQGGGQPQHF. The CDR3 DNA follows: TGTGCCAGCAGTCCCCGACAGGGAGGTGGACAGCCCCAGCATTTT.

The J gene is TRBJ1-1, the V gene TRBV7-2; possible D gene TRBD1, 6 bases. The germline V gene has CDR1 SGHTA and CDR2 FQGNSA. Deletions cut 5 bases from V and 2 bases from J, with 12 bases between. The CDR3 sequence is 14 residues long. CDR3 sequence reads: CASSPPGTNTEAFF. The CDR3 nucleotides read TGTGCCAGCAGCCCTCCCGGGACAAACACTGAAGCTTTCTTT.

The chain has TRBV5-1 and TRBJ2-7; a weak D match, TRBD1 (6 bases). From germline, CDR1 is SGHRS and CDR2 YFSETQ. The V and J ends lost 2 bases and 0 bases respectively, with 9 bases between them. This CDR3 is built from 14 residues. CDR3 loop: CASSFGTFSYEQYF. The CDR3 bases are TGCGCCAGCAGCTTTGGGACATTCTCCTACGAGCAGTACTTC.

J is TRBJ1-1 and V is TRBV29-1, with a weak D call TRBD1 (5 bases). The germline V gene encodes CDR1 SQVTM and CDR2 ANQGSEA. The CDR3 sequence is 15 residues long. V dropped 7 bases and J dropped 7 bases, with 25 bases sitting between them. The CDR3 nucleotides are TGCAGCGCTGTACAGTTCGGAGGGGAGACCCTTGAAGCTTTCTTT. Its protein is CSAVQFGGETLEAFF.

The rearrangement uses TRBV9 and TRBJ1-1, with a possible D match to TRBD1 (5 bases). Germline CDR1 SGDLS, CDR2 YYNGEE. The CDR3 contains 14 residues. The V gene lost 1 base and the J gene lost 14 bases, with 21 bases spanning the gap. The CDR3 reads CASSVRLGQGQVFF. CDR3 in DNA: TGTGCCAGCAGCGTAAGGTTGGGGCAGGGCCAAGTGTTCTTT.